The 22 T cell receptor beta chains below all came from one sample that was sequenced in a study of T cells in Graves' hyperthyroidism and ophthalmopathy. The investigators amplified TCR beta CDR3 regions from RNA transcripts. First-round RT-PCR with HTBI primers amplified the TCR CDR3 region. Via MiXCR, TCRdb re-called the multiplex PCR reads, giving one row per CDR3 protein. The table lists about 570,000 distinct CDR3 sequences, more than 45% of them singletons, with under 20% in the top ten. Sample: peripheral blood or thyroid tissue (not recorded which). The receptors here all came from an adult woman with Graves' disease, either hyperthyroidism or ophthalmopathy (not recorded which).

This clonotype was observed at least ten times. V and J are TRBV7-8 and TRBJ1-6; no firm D call. Trimming stripped 5 bases from V and 5 bases from J, with 10 bases between. The germline gives CDR1 SGHVS, CDR2 FQNEAQ. The CDR3 is 14 residues long. This chain's CDR3 is CASSRVPDNSPLHF. The DNA for the CDR3 is TGTGCCAGCAGCCGAGTCCCTGATAATTCACCCCTCCACTTT.

As DNA, the CDR3 is TGCAGCGTTCTTGCGAACGGGGAGGGCTATGGCTACACCTTC. Translated: CSVLANGEGYGYTF. The chain carries TRBV29-1 and TRBJ1-2; no firm D call. V gave up 5 bases and J gave up 4 bases, with 17 bases separating them. The V gene's germline CDR1 is SQVTM and CDR2 ANQGSEA. The CDR3 runs 14 residues.

The CDR3 sequence is CASTSQGYSGANVLTF. The DNA for the CDR3 is TGTGCCAGTACCTCCCAGGGGTACTCTGGGGCCAACGTCCTGACTTTC. This chain joins TRBV19 and TRBJ2-6; tentatively, D is TRBD1 (6 bases). The CDR3 contains 16 residues. The V gene lost 7 bases and the J gene lost 0 bases, with 13 bases spanning the gap. CDR1 is LNHDA, CDR2 SQIVND, per germline (reference sequence).

This clonotype was seen many times. The CDR3 DNA reads as TGCGCCAGCAGCCAACGGGGTAGCGGGATGTGGGAGACCCAGTACTTC. Protein sequence: CASSQRGSGMWETQYF. The chain joins TRBV4-1 to TRBJ2-5; 8 bases are shared with TRBD2. Germline CDR1 MGHRA, CDR2 YSYEKL. The CDR3 covers 16 residues. Losses at the gene ends were 2 bases for V and 5 bases for J; bases not matched to a gene: 10.

In DNA, the CDR3 is TGTGCCAGCAGTGAACGGACAGGTAGCAATCAGCCCCAGCATTTT. This sequence encodes CASSERTGSNQPQHF. V gene TRBV6-1 combines with J gene TRBJ1-5; TRBD1 agrees at 7 bases. The CDR3 is 15 amino acids. The V segment lost 2 bases and the J segment 0 bases; nucleotides outside the gene matches: 1. Germline V CDR1 and CDR2: MNHNS, SASEGT.

This clonotype was seen a few times. The genes are TRBV24-1 and TRBJ2-5; D possibly corresponds to TRBD2 (5 bases). V lost 9 bases to trimming and J lost 5 bases, with 12 bases between them. CDR1 is KGHDR and CDR2 is SFDVKD in the germline V gene. This CDR3 has 12 residues. CDR3 coding DNA: TGTGCCACCGCCTCCACGGGGGAGACCCAGTACTTC. Protein product: CATASTGETQYF.

This clonotype was detected many times. The chain combines TRBV10-3 with TRBJ1-2; D may be TRBD1 (5 bases). Trimming pared 10 bases from V and 7 bases from J, leaving 19 bases between. CDR1 is ENHRY and CDR2 is SYGVKD in the germline V gene. The CDR3 extends over 13 amino acids. The CDR3: CASRQGILGGYTF. The CDR3 nucleotides read TGTGCCAGCCGTCAGGGTATCTTGGGTGGCTACACCTTC.

This sequence joins TRBV20-1 and TRBJ2-7, with no clear D. Germline values: CDR1 DFQATT, CDR2 SNEGSKA (reference sequence). Trimming took 2 bases from V and 2 from J, leaving 10 bases between them. The CDR3 covers 13 residues. CDR3 bases: TGCAGTGCTAGAATAGGGCTTACCTACGAGCAGTACTTC. Its protein is CSARIGLTYEQYF.

This chain uses TRBV20-1 with TRBJ2-5; TRBD1 or TRBD2 may be the D gene (7 bases each). CDR1 DFQATT and CDR2 SNEGSKA come from the germline V gene (reference sequence). V was clipped by 7 bases and J by 9 bases, with 24 bases between them. The CDR3 is 14 amino acids. CDR3 sequence: CSVGGGTAYQPQYF. CDR3 in DNA: TGCAGTGTGGGGGGGGGGACAGCTTATCAGCCCCAGTACTTC.

In this sample, this clonotype turned up many times. The chain carries TRBV9 and TRBJ2-7; D is unresolved. V dropped 0 bases and J dropped 5 bases, with 12 bases sitting between them. The CDR3 is made up of 14 amino acids. Looked up from germline, CDR1 is SGDLS and CDR2 is YYNGEE. As DNA, the CDR3 is TGTGCCAGCAGCGTAGTGGGTTCTGTGAACGAGCAGTACTTC. Translation gives CASSVVGSVNEQYF.

V usage is TRBV14 and J usage is TRBJ1-3; D is undetermined. Germline V gives CDR1 SGHDN, CDR2 FVKESK. Trimming removed 4 bases from V and 0 bases from J, with 16 bases in between. This CDR3 has 17 residues. CDR3 in amino acids: CASSPRGRSLSGNTIYF. As DNA, the CDR3 is TGTGCCAGCAGCCCTCGCGGACGGAGCCTCTCTGGAAACACCATATATTTT.

In this sample, this clonotype turned up many times. J is TRBJ2-5 and V is TRBV2, with 10 bases matching TRBD2. The CDR3 has 19 amino acids. The germline CDR1 and CDR2 sequences are SNHLY and FYNNEI. Losses at the gene ends were 6 bases for V and 7 bases for J; bases not matched to a gene: 23. The DNA for the CDR3 is TGTGCCAGCAGGGACCCCGGGACTAGCGTAGGCGAACCCGAGGGGACCCAGTACTTC. It is translated as CASRDPGTSVGEPEGTQYF.

This clonotype was observed at least ten times. In DNA form, the CDR3 reads TGTGCCAGCAGCGCGGACTTCAGCTCCTACGAGCAGTACTTC. It yields the protein CASSADFSSYEQYF. This sequence joins TRBV9 and TRBJ2-7, with a weak D call TRBD2 (5 bases). CDR1 is SGDLS and CDR2 is YYNGEE in the germline V gene. The CDR3 runs 14 residues. V gave up 3 bases and J gave up 0 bases, with 10 bases separating them.

Regarding this clonotype: An end of the junction differs from the germline gene, which may be a read error. J is TRBJ1-2 and V is TRBV10-3, with D perhaps TRBD1 (5 bases). Germline assignment: CDR1 ENHRY and CDR2 SYGVKD. The length of the CDR3 is 16 residues. CDR3 loop: CTISEAWGRTDYGYTF. CDR3 coding DNA: TGTACCATCAGTGAAGCGTGGGGCAGAACAGATTATGGCTACACCTTC.

This clonotype has a single count. The chain is built from TRBV25-1 and TRBJ1-2; 7 bases line up with TRBD1. The germline gives CDR1 MGHDK, CDR2 SYGVNS. V was clipped by 6 bases and J by 3 bases; unmatched bases: 10. The CDR3 totals 15 residues. This CDR3 reads CASRGGRGWYYGYTF. The CDR3 coding sequence is TGTGCCAGCAGAGGGGGCCGGGGGTGGTACTATGGCTACACCTTC.

This clonotype was seen repeatedly, ten times or more. This chain connects TRBV12-3 or TRBV12-4 to TRBJ1-2; 7 bases are shared with TRBD1. J lost 8 bases, V lost 10 bases, and 10 bases had no gene match. The CDR3 totals 12 residues. CDR3 sequence reads: CATPGRGGGYTF. In nucleotides, the CDR3 is TGTGCCACCCCCGGGAGAGGGGGCGGCTACACCTTC.

The rearrangement uses TRBV20-1 and TRBJ2-7; 9 positions match TRBD2. V trimming: 7 bases; J trimming: 7 bases; junction bases outside the gene matches: 14. The CDR3 has 14 residues. Looked up from germline, CDR1 is DFQATT and CDR2 is SNEGSKA (reference sequence). The CDR3 loop reads CSGRPVAGVWEQYF. CDR3 nucleotides: TGCAGTGGACGTCCTGTAGCGGGAGTATGGGAGCAGTACTTC.

V and J are TRBV20-1 and TRBJ2-1, with TRBD2 matching 7 bases. This CDR3 contains 14 residues. The V segment lost 5 bases and the J segment 5 bases; nucleotides outside the gene matches: 9. Germline values: CDR1 DFQATT, CDR2 SNEGSKA (reference sequence). CDR3 in DNA: TGCAGTGCTTTCCATAGCGGGTCCCACAATGAGCAGTTCTTC. Translating gives CSAFHSGSHNEQFF.

This clonotype was counted a few times. V and J are TRBV24-1 and TRBJ2-5; possible D gene TRBD2, 6 bases. CDR3 size: 16 residues. V was trimmed by 5 bases and J by 5 bases, leaving 20 bases between them. Germline-derived CDR1 and CDR2 are KGHDR and SFDVKD. In DNA form, the CDR3 reads TGTGCCACCAGTGCTCCCGGGACTGGGAAGCGGGAGACCCAGTACTTC. It specifies CATSAPGTGKRETQYF.

This clonotype has at least ten counts. The chain couples TRBV11-2 to TRBJ1-2, with 8 bases matching TRBD1. V shed 5 bases and J 7 bases; nucleotides not matched to a gene: 18. The CDR3 has 17 residues. CDR1 is SGHAT and CDR2 is FQNNGV in the germline V gene. Here the CDR3 reads CASSPSAGGLETSGYTF. The CDR3 DNA is TGTGCCAGCAGCCCGTCGGCAGGGGGCTTAGAGACGAGTGGCTACACCTTC.

CDR3 in amino acids: CASKWGLSNYGYTF. The DNA for the CDR3 is TGTGCCAGCAAGTGGGGACTTTCCAACTATGGCTACACCTTC. The chain links TRBV9 to TRBJ1-2, with a possible D match to TRBD1 (5 bases). Germline V lookup: CDR1 SGDLS, CDR2 YYNGEE. The V end was cut by 6 bases, the J end by 2 bases, with 14 bases between. The CDR3 runs to 14 residues.

V is TRBV7-9 and J is TRBJ1-2, with no clear D. V was pared by 1 base and J by 5 bases, with 11 bases between. Germline CDR1 and CDR2: SEHNR and FQNEAQ (reference sequence). The CDR3 covers 14 residues. The CDR3 spells CASSLGVLEYGYTF. Here the CDR3 DNA reads TGTGCCAGCAGCTTAGGGGTTCTGGAATATGGCTACACCTTC.